The entry that follows covers one T cell receptor beta chain sequence. Its antigen remains unidentified. This entry is derived from a study of CD8+ T cells in alopecia areata. In each case, RNA was isolated and then reverse transcribed into cDNA as the sequencing template. Data came from immunoSEQ multiplex PCR; TCRdb stores just in-frame clones and leaves some out. The sample includes 150,000 to 200,000 clones, roughly 60% seen only once; the top ten take approximately 0.97%. Trimming left V 7 bases short and J 7 bases short, with 14 bases between. Germline V gene sequence: CDR1 MNHNY, CDR2 SVGAGI (reference sequence). CDR3 length equals 12 residues. Study outcomes and limitations: Normal scalp had lower clonality than lesional scalp, with alopecia totalis/universalis lesions showing this most strongly. Many expanded lesional clones persisted in scalp and blood during tofacitinib treatment.

Treatment given: oral pan-JAK inhibitor, 5-10 mg twice daily. Researchers gathered lesional scalp punch biopsies and peripheral blood from patients with alopecia areata. PBMCs served as the source from which CD4+ and CD8+ T cells were sorted. The specimen was CD4+ T cells sorted from blood, collected at week 24, from a patient treated with tofacitinib. The V call is TRBV6-6, the J call TRBJ2-7; D is perhaps TRBD2 (5 bases). This receptor was obtained from a human donor with alopecia areata. The DNA for the CDR3 is TGTGCCAGCACCCGTGGCACGGGGGAGCAGTACTTC. Protein product: CASTRGTGEQYF.